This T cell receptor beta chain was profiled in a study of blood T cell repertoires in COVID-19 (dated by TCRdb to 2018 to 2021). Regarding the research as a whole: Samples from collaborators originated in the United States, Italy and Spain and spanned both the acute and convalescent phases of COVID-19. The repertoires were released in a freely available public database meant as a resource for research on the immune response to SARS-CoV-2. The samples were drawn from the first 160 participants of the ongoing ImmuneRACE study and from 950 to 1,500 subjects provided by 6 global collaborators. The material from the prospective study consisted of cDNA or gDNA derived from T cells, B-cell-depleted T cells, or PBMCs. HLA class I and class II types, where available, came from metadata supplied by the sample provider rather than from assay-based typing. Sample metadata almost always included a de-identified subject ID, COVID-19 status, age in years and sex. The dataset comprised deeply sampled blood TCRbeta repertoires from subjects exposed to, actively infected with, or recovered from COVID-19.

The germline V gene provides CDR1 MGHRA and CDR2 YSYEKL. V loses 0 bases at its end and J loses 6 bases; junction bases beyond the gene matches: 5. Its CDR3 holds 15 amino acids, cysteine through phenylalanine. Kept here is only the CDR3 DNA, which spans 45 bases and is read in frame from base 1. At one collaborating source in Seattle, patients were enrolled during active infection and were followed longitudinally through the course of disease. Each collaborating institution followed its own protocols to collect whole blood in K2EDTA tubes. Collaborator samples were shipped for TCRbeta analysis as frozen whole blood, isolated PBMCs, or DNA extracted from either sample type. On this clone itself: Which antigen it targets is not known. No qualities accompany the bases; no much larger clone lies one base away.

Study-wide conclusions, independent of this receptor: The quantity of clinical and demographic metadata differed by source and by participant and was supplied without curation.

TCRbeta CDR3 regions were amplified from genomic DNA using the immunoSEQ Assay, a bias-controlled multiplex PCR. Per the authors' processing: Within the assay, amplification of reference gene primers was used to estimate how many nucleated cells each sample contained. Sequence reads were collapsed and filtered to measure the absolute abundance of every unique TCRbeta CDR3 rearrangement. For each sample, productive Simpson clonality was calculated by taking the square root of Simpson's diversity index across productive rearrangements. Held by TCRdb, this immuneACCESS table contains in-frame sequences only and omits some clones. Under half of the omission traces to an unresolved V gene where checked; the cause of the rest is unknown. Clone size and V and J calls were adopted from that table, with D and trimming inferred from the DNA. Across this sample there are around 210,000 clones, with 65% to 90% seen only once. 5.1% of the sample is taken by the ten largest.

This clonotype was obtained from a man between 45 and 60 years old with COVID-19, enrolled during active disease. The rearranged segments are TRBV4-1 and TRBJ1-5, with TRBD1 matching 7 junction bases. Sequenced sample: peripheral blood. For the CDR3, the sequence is CASSQEGQSVQPQHF. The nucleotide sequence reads TGCGCCAGCAGCCAAGAGGGACAGTCGGTTCAGCCCCAGCATTTT.